Listed below are T cell receptor beta chains from one sample, sequenced in a study of Ad26.COV2.S vaccination and SARS-CoV-2 variants. Generated by immunoSEQ multiplex PCR, the TCRdb table keeps only in-frame clones and is missing some. The table lists approximately 410,000 clones, roughly 90% of them singletons. The starting material was peripheral blood, obtained in a trial of Ad26.COV2.S vaccine versus placebo. These receptors came from a person aged 18 to 65 who received the Ad26.COV2.S COVID-19 vaccine or a placebo. The CDR3 runs from the conserved cysteine through the conserved F or W. The D gene is left open where the match is weak. Not all rows give a size; the values are once, few, many and, for expanded clones, a class.

j_call cdr3_length v_call clone_size d_call cdr3_nt cdr3_aa
TRBJ2-7 16 TRBV18 - - TGTGCCAGCTCACCGTCCTCTCCCTTAAGCTCCTACGAGCAGTACTTC CASSPSSPLSSYEQYF
TRBJ1-1 13 TRBV11-3 - - TGTGCCAGCAGCGCCTCCGGGTACGCTGAAGCTTTCTTT CASSASGYAEAFF
TRBJ1-3 14 TRBV3-1/TRBV3-2 - - TGTGCCAGCAGCCAAGTCGACCGTGGAAACACCATATATTTT CASSQVDRGNTIYF
TRBJ2-5 10 TRBV20-1 - - TGCAGCGGTAATCAAGAGACCCAGTACTTC CSGNQETQYF
TRBJ2-2 11 TRBV11-2 - - TGTGCCAGCAGCTTATTCCGGGAGCTGTTTTTT CASSLFRELFF
TRBJ2-3 16 TRBV6-1 - - TGTGCCAGCAGTGAGGTACAGGGTCCTTGGGCAGATACGCAGTATTTT CASSEVQGPWADTQYF
TRBJ2-7 14 TRBV18 - - TGTGCCAGCTCAATGGGACCGAACGCGTACGAGCAGTACTTC CASSMGPNAYEQYF
TRBJ2-1 16 TRBV5-6 - - TGTGCCAGCAGCTCTAGACGGATGAGCTCCTACAATGAGCAGTTCTTC CASSSRRMSSYNEQFF
TRBJ2-1 17 TRBV21-1 - - TGTGCCAGCAGCAAAGTCTGGCTAGCGGGGGGGCATCATGAGCAGTTCTTC CASSKVWLAGGHHEQFF
TRBJ1-5 14 TRBV5-1 once - TGCGCCAGCGCCCCGACAGGACGGGAACAGCCCCAGCATTTT CASAPTGREQPQHF
TRBJ1-3 18 TRBV10-3 once - TGTGCCATCAGTGAGCCCAGATTTTGGGGGGACTCTGGAAACACCATATATTTT CAISEPRFWGDSGNTIYF
TRBJ2-3 15 TRBV12-5 - - TGTGCTAGTGGTTTAACGGGGGGCAGCACAGATACGCAGTATTTT CASGLTGGSTDTQYF
TRBJ2-3 15 TRBV15 few TRBD1 TGTGCCACCAGCTCAGGGGGTCGAGAGACAGATACGCAGTATTTT CATSSGGRETDTQYF
TRBJ2-1 16 TRBV7-2 - TRBD1 TGTGCCAGCAGCCCGGACTGGGGACAGTCTCGCAATGAGCAGTTCTTC CASSPDWGQSRNEQFF
TRBJ2-1 17 TRBV4-1 - TRBD2 TGCGCCAGCAGCCAAGATCATAGCGGGTTGGCTAACAATGAGCAGTTCTTC CASSQDHSGLANNEQFF
TRBJ2-6 19 TRBV28 - TRBD1 TGTGCCAGCAGTTTAACTGCCGGGACAGGGTGGTCTGGGGCCAACGTCCTGACTTTC CASSLTAGTGWSGANVLTF
TRBJ1-6 16 TRBV6-1 - - TGTGCCAGCAGTGAAGCCTCCTGGGGGCGTAATTCACCCCTCCACTTT CASSEASWGRNSPLHF
TRBJ1-1 15 TRBV5-1 - TRBD1 TGCGCCAGCAGCGCGGACCAGGGGGCTTCCACTGAAGCTTTCTTT CASSADQGASTEAFF
TRBJ1-2 13 TRBV7-9 - - TGTGCCAGCAGCTTAGGCCTACGGCATGGCTACACCTTC CASSLGLRHGYTF
TRBJ2-3 16 TRBV27 - TRBD2 TGTGCCAGCAGTTTACCTAGCGGGGGGTACACAGATACGCAGTATTTT CASSLPSGGYTDTQYF
TRBJ2-4 15 TRBV11-2 once - TGTGCCAGCAGCCCCCCCGGGAATCCCAAAAACATTCAGTACTTC CASSPPGNPKNIQYF
TRBJ2-2 14 TRBV27 - - TGTGCCAGCAGTTATACAGCAGTCACCGGGGAGCTGTTTTTT CASSYTAVTGELFF
TRBJ1-4 16 TRBV6-2/TRBV6-3 - TRBD1 TGTGCCAGCAGTTACGACGGACAGGCCGCTAATGAAAAACTGTTTTTT CASSYDGQAANEKLFF
TRBJ1-1 15 TRBV28 - TRBD1 TGTGCCAGCAGTTTGGGCGGGACAGGGTCCACTGAAGCTTTCTTT CASSLGGTGSTEAFF
TRBJ1-3 15 TRBV5-1 - - TGCGCCAGCAGCTTGTCCGGGGGATCCGGAAACACCATATATTTT CASSLSGGSGNTIYF
TRBJ2-2 19 TRBV6-2/TRBV6-3 - TRBD1 TGTGCCAGCAGTTATTTCCTGGACAGGGACCCCACGAACACCGGGGAGCTGTTTTTT CASSYFLDRDPTNTGELFF
TRBJ2-3 13 TRBV7-2 - - TGTGCCAGCAGCTATGAGCTCACAGATACGCAGTATTTT CASSYELTDTQYF
TRBJ2-7 18 TRBV15 - - TGTGCCACCAGCAGAGGACCAATGACAGGGAGGATATACTACGAGCAGTACTTC CATSRGPMTGRIYYEQYF
TRBJ2-1 15 TRBV19 few - TGTGCCAGTACCGTCTTTGCAAGCTCCTACAATGAGCAGTTCTTC CASTVFASSYNEQFF
TRBJ1-2 13 TRBV12-3/TRBV12-4 - - TGTGCCAGCAGCCCAAACAGGGTCTATGGCTACACCTTC CASSPNRVYGYTF
TRBJ2-6 15 TRBV9 - - TGTGCCAGCAGACAGGGTGTGTCTGGGGCCAACGTCCTGACTTTC CASRQGVSGANVLTF
TRBJ1-5 13 TRBV10-2 - - TGCGCCAGCGGTCCCGGGGGCAATCAGCCCCAGCATTTT CASGPGGNQPQHF
TRBJ2-5 15 TRBV7-2 - - TGTGCCAGCAGCCGCGGGTGGGGGGGCCTTGTGACCCAGTACTTC CASSRGWGGLVTQYF
TRBJ1-2 14 TRBV21-1 - - TGTGCCAGCAGCACCGGGACACCAAACTATGGCTACACCTTC CASSTGTPNYGYTF
TRBJ1-4 16 TRBV6-2/TRBV6-3 - - TGTGCCAGCAGTTACTCTAGGACGGAACTTAATGAAAAACTGTTTTTT CASSYSRTELNEKLFF
TRBJ1-1 12 TRBV29-1 - - TGCAGCGTCCGTCACTTTAACACTGAAGCTTTCTTT CSVRHFNTEAFF
TRBJ2-3 15 TRBV2 - TRBD1 TGTGCCAGCAGTGCAACAGGGGGCATCACAGATACGCAGTATTTT CASSATGGITDTQYF
TRBJ1-3 15 TRBV28 - - TGTGCCAGCAGTTTACGTTGGGGCTCTGGAAACACCATATATTTT CASSLRWGSGNTIYF
TRBJ1-5 13 TRBV7-2 - TRBD1 TGTGCCAGCAGCTCCGACAGGGATCAGCCCCAGCATTTT CASSSDRDQPQHF
TRBJ2-1 13 TRBV4-1 - - TGCGCCAGCAGCCAAGGAGTAAGCTTTGAGCAGTTCTTC CASSQGVSFEQFF
TRBJ2-2 15 TRBV2 once - TGTGCCAGCAGTCCAATCAATACGGACACCGGGGAGCTGTTTTTT CASSPINTDTGELFF
TRBJ1-1 11 TRBV5-1 - - TGCGCCAGCTCTCTGGGAACTGAAGCTTTCTTT CASSLGTEAFF
TRBJ2-6 14 TRBV19 once - TGTGCCAGTAGTGCCAATACTGGGGCCAACGTCCTGACTTTC CASSANTGANVLTF
TRBJ2-3 16 TRBV29-1 - TRBD2 TGCAGCGTTGAAGGTTTGGCTAGCGGGGAAGCAGATACGCAGTATTTT CSVEGLASGEADTQYF
TRBJ2-7 15 TRBV4-3 - TRBD2 TGCGCCAGCAGCCAAGAAGCGGGCGGGGGGGTCGAGCAGTACTTC CASSQEAGGGVEQYF
TRBJ2-1 16 TRBV6-5 - TRBD2 TGTGCCAGCAGTTACTTCGCGGGGGGGCTCAACAATGAGCAGTTCTTC CASSYFAGGLNNEQFF
TRBJ1-2 13 TRBV30 - - TGTGCCTGGAGCTCCCTCCAGAAGAATGGCTACACCTTC CAWSSLQKNGYTF
TRBJ2-7 15 TRBV19 few - TGTGCCAGTAGTCCCCACCTCCGGGGGTCCTACGAGCAGTACTTC CASSPHLRGSYEQYF